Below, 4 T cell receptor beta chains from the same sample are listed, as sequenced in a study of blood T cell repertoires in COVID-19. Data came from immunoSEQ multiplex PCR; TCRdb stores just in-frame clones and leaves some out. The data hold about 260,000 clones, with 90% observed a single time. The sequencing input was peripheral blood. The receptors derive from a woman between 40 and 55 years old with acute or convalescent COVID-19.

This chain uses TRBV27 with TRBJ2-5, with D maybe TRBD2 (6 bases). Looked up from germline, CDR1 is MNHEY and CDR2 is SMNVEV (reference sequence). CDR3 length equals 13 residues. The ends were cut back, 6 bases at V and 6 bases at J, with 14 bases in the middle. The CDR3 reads CASRPLGGQTQYF. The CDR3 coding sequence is TGTGCCAGCAGGCCGTTGGGGGGTCAGACCCAGTACTTC.

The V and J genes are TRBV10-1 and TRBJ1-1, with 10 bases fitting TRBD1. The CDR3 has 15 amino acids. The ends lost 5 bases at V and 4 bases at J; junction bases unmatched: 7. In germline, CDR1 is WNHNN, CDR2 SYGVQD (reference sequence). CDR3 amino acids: CASSPRQGAGTEAFF. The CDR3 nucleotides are TGCGCCAGCAGTCCGCGACAGGGGGCCGGCACTGAAGCTTTCTTT.

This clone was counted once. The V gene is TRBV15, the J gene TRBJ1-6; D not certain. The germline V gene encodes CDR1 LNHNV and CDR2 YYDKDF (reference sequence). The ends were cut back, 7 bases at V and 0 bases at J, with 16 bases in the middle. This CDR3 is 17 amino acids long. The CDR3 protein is CATTLSRTTSYNSPLHF. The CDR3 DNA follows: TGTGCCACCACCCTGAGCCGAACCACCTCCTATAATTCACCCCTCCACTTT.

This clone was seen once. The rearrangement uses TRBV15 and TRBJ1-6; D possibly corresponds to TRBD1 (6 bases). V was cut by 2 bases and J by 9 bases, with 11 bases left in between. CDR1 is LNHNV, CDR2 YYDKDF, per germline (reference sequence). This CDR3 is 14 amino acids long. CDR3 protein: CATSRFTGSSPLHF. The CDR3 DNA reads TGTGCCACCAGCAGATTTACAGGGTCTTCACCCCTCCACTTT.